These T cell receptor beta chains were read from a single sample in a study of T cell responses to AZD1222 COVID-19 vaccine. Sequenced by immunoSEQ multiplex PCR; TCRdb stores in-frame clones only, minus some. The data contain 150,000 to 200,000 clones, about 88% of them seen just once; the ten biggest clones take up 25% to 30%. The source was peripheral blood, collected 28 days after the second AZD1222 dose. All receptors come from an adult who received the AZD1222 COVID-19 vaccine. CDR3s include the opening cysteine and the closing phenylalanine or tryptophan. The D gene is left open where the match is weak. The size of a clone is reported for some rows only, either as once, few or many, or as a class for expanded clones.

>-|TRBV13|TRBJ2-5|-
TGTGCCAGCAGCTCCCGAGGGCTCCAAGAGACCCAGTACTTC
CASSSRGLQETQYF
>-|TRBV24-1|TRBJ2-7|once
TGTGCCACCAGGGCTCCGGGACCCTCCTACGAGCAGTACTTC
CATRAPGPSYEQYF
>-|TRBV28|TRBJ2-1|-
TGTGCCAGCAGTCTACCCCTTGGGGGAGTGCAGTTCTTC
CASSLPLGGVQFF
>TRBD2|TRBV28|TRBJ2-3|-
TGTGCCAGCAGTACAAGGACTAGCGTCGGTGTTGCAGATACGCAGTATTTT
CASSTRTSVGVADTQYF
>-|TRBV7-3|TRBJ2-5|-
TGTGCCAGCAGCTTACGACAGGGAGGCCACTCCGGAGAGACCCAGTACTTC
CASSLRQGGHSGETQYF
>-|TRBV13|TRBJ1-1|-
TGTGCCAGCAGCCCTAGCCCCGGGACGGAAAACACTGAAGCTTTCTTT
CASSPSPGTENTEAFF
>-|TRBV5-6|TRBJ2-1|-
TGTGCCAGCAGCCCGCAGTTGACTAGCTACAATGAGCAGTTCTTC
CASSPQLTSYNEQFF
>-|TRBV28|TRBJ1-4|-
TGTGCCAGCAGTTCCCCCCTCAGCGCAACTAATGAAAAACTGTTTTTT
CASSSPLSATNEKLFF
>-|TRBV12-3/TRBV12-4|TRBJ2-1|-
TGTGCCAGCGGGAGTTTGGAATACAATGAGCAGTTCTTC
CASGSLEYNEQFF
>-|TRBV7-9|TRBJ2-7|once
TGTGCCAGCAGCCCTGACAGTTCCTACGAGCAGTACTTC
CASSPDSSYEQYF